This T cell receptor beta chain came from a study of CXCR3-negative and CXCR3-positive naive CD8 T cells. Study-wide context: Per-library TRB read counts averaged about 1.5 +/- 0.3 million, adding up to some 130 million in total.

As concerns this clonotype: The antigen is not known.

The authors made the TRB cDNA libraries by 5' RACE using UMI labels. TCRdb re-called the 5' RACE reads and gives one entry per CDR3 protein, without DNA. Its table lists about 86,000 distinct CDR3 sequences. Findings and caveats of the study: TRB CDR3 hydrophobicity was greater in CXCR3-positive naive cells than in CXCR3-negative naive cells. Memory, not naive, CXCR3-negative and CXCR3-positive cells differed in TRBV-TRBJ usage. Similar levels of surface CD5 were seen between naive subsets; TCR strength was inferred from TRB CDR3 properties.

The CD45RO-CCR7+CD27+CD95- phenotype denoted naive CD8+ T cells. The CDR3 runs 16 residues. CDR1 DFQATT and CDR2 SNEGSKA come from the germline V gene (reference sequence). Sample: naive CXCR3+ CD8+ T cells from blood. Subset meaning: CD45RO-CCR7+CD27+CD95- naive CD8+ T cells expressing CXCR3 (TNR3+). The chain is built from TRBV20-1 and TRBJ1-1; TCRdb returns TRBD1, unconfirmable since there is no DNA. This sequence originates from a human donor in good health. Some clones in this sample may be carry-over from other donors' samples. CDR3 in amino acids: CSAKGDTGGENTEAFF.